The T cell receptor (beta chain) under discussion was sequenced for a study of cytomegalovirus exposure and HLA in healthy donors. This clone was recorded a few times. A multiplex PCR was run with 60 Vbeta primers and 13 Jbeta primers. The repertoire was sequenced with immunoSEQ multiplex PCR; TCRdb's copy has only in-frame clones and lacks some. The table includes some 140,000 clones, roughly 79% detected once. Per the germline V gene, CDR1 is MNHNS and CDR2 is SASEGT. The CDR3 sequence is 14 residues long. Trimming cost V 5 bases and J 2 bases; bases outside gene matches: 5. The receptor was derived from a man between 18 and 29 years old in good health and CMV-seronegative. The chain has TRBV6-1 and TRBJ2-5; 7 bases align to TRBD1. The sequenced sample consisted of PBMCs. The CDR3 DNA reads TGTGCCAGCAGTTCCGGGACAGCACAAGAGACCCAGTACTTC. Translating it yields CASSSGTAQETQYF.